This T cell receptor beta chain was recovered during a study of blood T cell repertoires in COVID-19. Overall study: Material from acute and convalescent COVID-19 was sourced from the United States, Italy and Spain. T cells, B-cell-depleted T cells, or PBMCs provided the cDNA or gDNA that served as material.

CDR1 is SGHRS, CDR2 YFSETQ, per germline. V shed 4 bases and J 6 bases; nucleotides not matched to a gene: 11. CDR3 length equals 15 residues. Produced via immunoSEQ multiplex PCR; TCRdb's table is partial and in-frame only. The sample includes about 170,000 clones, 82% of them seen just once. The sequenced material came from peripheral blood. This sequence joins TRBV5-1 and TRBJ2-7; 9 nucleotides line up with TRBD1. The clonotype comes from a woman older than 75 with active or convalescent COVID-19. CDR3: CASSDLGQGLFEQYF. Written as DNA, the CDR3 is TGCGCCAGCAGCGATCTGGGACAGGGTTTGTTCGAGCAGTACTTC.